A single sample gave rise to the 9 T cell receptor beta chains below, sequenced in a study of OX40 agonist ivuxolimab in advanced cancers. The data were produced by immunoSEQ multiplex PCR, yet TCRdb's version contains in-frame clones alone and is incomplete. Among approximately 69,000 clones listed, around 85% were seen once. Source: CD4+ or CD8+ T cells sorted from blood, taken in a trial of the OX40 agonist ivuxolimab. The receptors come from an adult with an advanced solid tumor such as melanoma, head and neck, liver or kidney cancer.

The gene calls are TRBV4-1 and TRBJ1-1; the D is unclear. This CDR3 spans 14 amino acids. Trimming left V 8 bases short and J 3 bases short, with 16 bases between. Germline assignment: CDR1 MGHRA and CDR2 YSYEKL. DNA of the CDR3: TGCGCCAGCGGTGAGTGGGGAGGGTACACTGAAGCTTTCTTT. Its translation is CASGEWGGYTEAFF.

This chain joins TRBV9 and TRBJ1-6; no definite D call. CDR3 size: 13 residues. Deletions cut 2 bases from V and 7 bases from J, with 7 bases between. The germline CDR1 and CDR2 sequences are SGDLS and YYNGEE. CDR3 region: CASSVQENSPLHF. As DNA, the CDR3 is TGTGCCAGCAGCGTGCAGGAGAATTCACCCCTCCACTTT. The variable domain in full, completed from reference TRBV9 and TRBJ1-6, reads DSGVTQTPKHLITATGQRVTLRCSPRSGDLSVYWYQQSLDQGLQFLIQYYNGEERAKGNILERFSAQQFPDLHSELNLSSLELGDSALYFCASSVQENSPLHFGNGTRLTVT.

J is TRBJ2-2 and V is TRBV5-4; 11 nucleotides match TRBD1. CDR3 length: 15 residues. Trimming cost V 4 bases and J 5 bases; bases outside gene matches: 4. Germline V lookup: CDR1 SGHNT, CDR2 YYREEE (reference sequence). CDR3 DNA sequence: TGTGCCAGCAGCCTCCGGGACAGGGGGACCGGGGAGCTGTTTTTT. Its translation: CASSLRDRGTGELFF.

V is TRBV28 and J is TRBJ2-5; the D is unclear. There are 13 residues in the CDR3. V lost 7 bases to trimming and J lost 5 bases, with 14 bases between them. CDR1 is MDHEN, CDR2 SYDVKM, per germline. The CDR3 nucleotides are TGTGCCAGCATACCCTTGGGTGGCGAGACCCAGTACTTC. Protein: CASIPLGGETQYF.

V and J are TRBV21-1 and TRBJ2-5; the table names TRBD2, a call not compared with the DNA. TRBV21-1 is a documented pseudogene. This CDR3 comprises 15 residues. In DNA form, the CDR3 reads TGTGCCAGCAGCAAATACGACACTAGAGACGAGACCCAGTACTTC. Its protein product is CASSKYDTRDETQYF.

The gene calls are TRBV6-5 and TRBJ2-7, with 8 nucleotides matching TRBD2. The CDR3 sequence is 15 residues long. Germline-derived CDR1 and CDR2 are MNHEY and SVGAGI. V trimming: 9 bases; J trimming: 1 base; junction bases outside the gene matches: 11. The CDR3 bases are TGTGCCAGGACCCCACCTAGCGGGTTATCCTACGAGCAGTACTTC. The encoded protein is CARTPPSGLSYEQYF.

This rearrangement joins TRBV19 to TRBJ2-7; 7 positions match TRBD2. Germline V gene data show CDR1 as LNHDA and CDR2 as SQIVND (reference sequence). Losses at the gene ends were 3 bases for V and 3 bases for J; bases not matched to a gene: 2. CDR3 length: 13 residues. The CDR3: CASSIGDYYEQYF. The CDR3 region has the DNA TGTGCCAGTAGTATCGGGGACTACTACGAGCAGTACTTC.

This clone occurred a few times. The chain carries TRBV7-2 and TRBJ2-2; D gene ambiguous. This CDR3 is 14 amino acids long. Germline V CDR1 and CDR2: SGHTA, FQGNSA. Deletions cut 5 bases from V and 7 bases from J, with 14 bases between. This CDR3 is CASSPSSGHGELFF. Here the CDR3 DNA reads TGTGCCAGCAGCCCCAGTTCCGGGCACGGGGAGCTGTTTTTT.

V usage is TRBV27 and J usage is TRBJ2-1; TRBD2 matches at 8 bases. V gave up 3 bases and J gave up 7 bases; unmatched junction bases: 8. The CDR3 has 15 amino acids. CDR1 and CDR2 from the germline V gene are MNHEY and SMNVEV (reference sequence). CDR3 protein: CASSFRAGDMNEQFF. DNA for the CDR3: TGTGCCAGCAGTTTCCGAGCGGGAGACATGAATGAGCAGTTCTTC.